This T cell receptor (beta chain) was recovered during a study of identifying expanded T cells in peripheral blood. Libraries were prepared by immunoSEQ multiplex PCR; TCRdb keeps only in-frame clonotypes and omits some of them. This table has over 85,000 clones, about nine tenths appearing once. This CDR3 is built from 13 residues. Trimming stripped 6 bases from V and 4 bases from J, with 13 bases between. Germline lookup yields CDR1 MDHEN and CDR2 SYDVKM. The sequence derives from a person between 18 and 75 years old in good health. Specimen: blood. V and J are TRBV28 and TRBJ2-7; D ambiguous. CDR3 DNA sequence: TGTGCCAGCAGGGGTCTGGGTAGGTACGAGCAGTACTTC. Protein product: CASRGLGRYEQYF.